The sequence of this T cell receptor (beta chain) was determined in a study of T cell responses to AZD1222 COVID-19 vaccine (dated by TCRdb to 2020 to 2023). Looking at the study overall: Because spike-specific TCR depth and breadth did not differ between the two schedules, AZD1222 recipients who got a second dose at roughly 4 weeks were pooled with those who got a second dose at roughly 12 weeks. Trial participants were enrolled by age into 18-55, 56-69 and 70-plus year subgroups, with about 150, 28 and 57 TCR-sequenced participants respectively. A total of 230 or so trial participants underwent TCR sequencing, of whom nearly 210 received two doses of AZD1222 and about 26 received two doses of the MenACWY control vaccine. The full study reports these points: Epitopes outside the regions mutated in the B.1.351 and B.1.1.7 variants were reportedly recognized by nearly half of the unique spike-specific TCRs. In the small 56-69-year group, the increase in depth fell short of significance, most likely because of low power. After two AZD1222 doses, spike-specific TCR breadth and depth were significantly higher than at day 0 and than in MenACWY recipients. Conclusions about previously exposed vaccinees are limited, since just six AZD1222 recipients were seropositive for SARS-CoV-2 at baseline. Because no samples from the day 14 peak response were available, repertoires could be characterized only after the peak T cell response. CD4 TCRs associated with the vaccine covered the entire spike protein, and the dominant responses were in regions 160-218 and 743-854. Participants were mostly white British, with more females than males. The authors suggested clonal diversity may have been underestimated.

The CDR3 regions of human TCRbeta chains were analyzed by immunosequencing. The paper's data handling went like this. Repertoire TCRs were matched against a reference library of SARS-CoV-2-specific TCRs generated with the MIRA antigen-specificity platform. Breadth was defined as the fraction of unique TCRs that were SARS-CoV-2-associated. Depth was defined as the fraction of total T cells that were SARS-CoV-2-associated. Using the MIRA data, each spike-specific TCR was mapped to the spike region that the TCR reacts to and placed in a CD4 or CD8 class. Log10-transformed breadth and depth values were compared by one-way ANOVA with Sidak's multiple comparisons tests. Sourced from immuneACCESS, this table was stored by TCRdb with only in-frame sequences that have V and J called. A share of the clones is absent; for the studies checked, an unresolved V gene accounts for under half, and the remainder has no known explanation. V, J and clone size are those of that table, while D and trimming were read from the DNA. Here the sample has 65,000 to 85,000 clones; 90% occur a single time. The top ten clonotypes cover around 4.9% of the sample.

The sample's time point, from its label and the paper: baseline before first vaccination. Samples from vaccinated people were obtained from the UK trials COV001 and COV002, which included a single-blind randomized controlled phase 2/3 trial of AZD1222 (ChAdOx1 nCoV-19) in healthy adults. For TCRbeta chain sequencing, PBMC samples from trial participants were taken at day 0 and at day 28 after the second dose. Points on this clone: This receptor's antigen is unknown. Base qualities were left out, and no much larger clone turns up one base away.

Sequenced here: peripheral blood, sampled on day 0 of AZD1222 vaccination. This receptor was obtained from an adult in good health.

Read as DNA, the sequence is TGTGCCACCAGTGATCACCAACCAGGGGGCGGCAATCAGCCCCAGCATTTT. Its protein is CATSDHQPGGGNQPQHF. In this chain, TRBV24-1 is recombined with TRBJ1-5; a stretch of 8 junction bases matches TRBD1. Taken from the germline V gene, the CDR1 and CDR2 loops are KGHDR and SFDVKD. Ends trimmed: V by 3 bases, J by 2 bases; bases unmatched to a gene: 8. From the cysteine up to the phenylalanine, the CDR3 has a length of 17 residues. The sequence is cut down to CDR3 DNA, 51 bases in frame from base 1.